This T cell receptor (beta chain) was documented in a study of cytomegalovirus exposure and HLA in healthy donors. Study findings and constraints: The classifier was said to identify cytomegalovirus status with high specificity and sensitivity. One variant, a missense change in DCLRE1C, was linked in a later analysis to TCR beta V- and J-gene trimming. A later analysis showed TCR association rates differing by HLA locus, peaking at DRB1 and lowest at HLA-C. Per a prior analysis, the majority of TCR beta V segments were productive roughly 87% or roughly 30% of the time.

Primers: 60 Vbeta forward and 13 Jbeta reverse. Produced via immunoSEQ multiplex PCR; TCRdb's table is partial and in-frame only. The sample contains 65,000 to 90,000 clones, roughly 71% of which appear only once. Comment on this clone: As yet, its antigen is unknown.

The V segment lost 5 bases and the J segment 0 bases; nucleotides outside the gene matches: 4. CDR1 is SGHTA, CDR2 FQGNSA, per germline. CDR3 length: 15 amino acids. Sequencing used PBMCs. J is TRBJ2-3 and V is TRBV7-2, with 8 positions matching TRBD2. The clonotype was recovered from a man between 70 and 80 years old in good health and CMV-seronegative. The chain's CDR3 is CASSLQRGSTDTQYF. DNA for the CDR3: TGTGCCAGCAGCCTACAGCGGGGGAGCACAGATACGCAGTATTTT.